The rows below give T cell receptor beta chains drawn from one sample of a study of radiotherapy plus CTLA-4 blockade in lung cancer. This table comes from immunoSEQ multiplex PCR, and its TCRdb copy is limited to in-frame clones, with some not included. The data hold about 62,000 clones, with 70% to 85% observed a single time. Specimen: peripheral blood, collected from a patient treated with radiotherapy plus ipilimumab. The source is a human donor with non-small cell lung cancer who had a complete response to radiotherapy plus ipilimumab. Each CDR3 is given with its conserved first and last residue. The order of the fields is J gene, V gene, clone size, D gene, CDR3 protein, CDR3 DNA. A D gene is named only where the DNA matches it firmly. Size values are once, few and many counts, or a class for expanded clones, and some rows have none.

j_call: TRBJ2-7; v_call: TRBV2; clone_size: -; d_call: -; cdr3_aa: CASSPQLYEQYF; cdr3_nt: TGTGCCAGCTCGCCCCAACTCTACGAGCAGTACTTC
j_call: TRBJ2-5; v_call: TRBV18; clone_size: -; d_call: -; cdr3_aa: CASSPGGLVTQYF; cdr3_nt: TGTGCCAGCTCACCCGGGGGATTGGTGACCCAGTACTTC
j_call: TRBJ1-5; v_call: TRBV28; clone_size: -; d_call: -; cdr3_aa: CASSHERTLNQPQHF; cdr3_nt: TGTGCCAGCAGCCACGAAAGGACACTGAATCAGCCCCAGCATTTT
j_call: TRBJ2-5; v_call: TRBV18; clone_size: -; d_call: -; cdr3_aa: CASSPLADQETQYF; cdr3_nt: TGTGCCAGCTCACCATTGGCGGACCAAGAGACCCAGTACTTC
j_call: TRBJ2-3; v_call: TRBV5-6; clone_size: -; d_call: -; cdr3_aa: CASSLDTDTQYF; cdr3_nt: TGTGCCAGCAGCTTGGACACAGATACGCAGTATTTT
j_call: TRBJ1-2; v_call: TRBV19; clone_size: once; d_call: TRBD1; cdr3_aa: CASSTGTGFYGYTF; cdr3_nt: TGTGCCAGTAGTACCGGGACAGGCTTCTATGGCTACACCTTC
j_call: TRBJ1-2; v_call: TRBV5-6; clone_size: -; d_call: -; cdr3_aa: CASSQSRGTGGYTF; cdr3_nt: TGTGCCAGCAGCCAAAGTCGGGGAACTGGTGGCTACACCTTC
j_call: TRBJ2-1; v_call: TRBV29-1; clone_size: -; d_call: TRBD2; cdr3_aa: CSVEEGTSGAYNEQFF; cdr3_nt: TGCAGCGTTGAAGAGGGGACTAGCGGGGCGTACAATGAGCAGTTCTTC
j_call: TRBJ2-2; v_call: TRBV6-6; clone_size: -; d_call: TRBD1; cdr3_aa: CASSEWTGDTGELFF; cdr3_nt: TGTGCCAGCAGTGAGTGGACAGGGGACACCGGGGAGCTGTTTTTT
j_call: TRBJ2-7; v_call: TRBV9; clone_size: -; d_call: -; cdr3_aa: CASSPPGQASEQYF; cdr3_nt: TGTGCCAGCAGCCCCCCGGGACAAGCTTCCGAGCAGTACTTC
j_call: TRBJ2-1; v_call: TRBV18; clone_size: -; d_call: TRBD1; cdr3_aa: CASSPTGQGYNEQFF; cdr3_nt: TGTGCCAGCTCACCGACAGGGCAGGGGTACAATGAGCAGTTCTTC
j_call: TRBJ1-6; v_call: TRBV2; clone_size: once; d_call: TRBD1; cdr3_aa: CASRPDRGQSSPLHF; cdr3_nt: TGTGCCAGCAGGCCGGACAGGGGGCAGAGTTCACCCCTCCACTTT
j_call: TRBJ1-2; v_call: TRBV4-3; clone_size: once; d_call: -; cdr3_aa: CASSQDRGGANGYTF; cdr3_nt: TGCGCCAGCAGCCAAGATCGGGGGGGGGCGAATGGCTACACCTTC
j_call: TRBJ1-3; v_call: TRBV9; clone_size: few; d_call: -; cdr3_aa: CASSGGLGRENTIYF; cdr3_nt: TGTGCCAGCAGCGGTGGGCTGGGGCGGGAAAACACCATATATTTT
j_call: TRBJ2-1; v_call: TRBV7-2; clone_size: -; d_call: -; cdr3_aa: CASSLGPEGYNEQFF; cdr3_nt: TGTGCCAGCAGCTTGGGCCCGGAGGGCTACAATGAGCAGTTCTTC
j_call: TRBJ2-3; v_call: TRBV7-2; clone_size: -; d_call: -; cdr3_aa: CASSQRRDDTQYF; cdr3_nt: TGTGCCAGCAGCCAGCGCCGAGATGATACGCAGTATTTT
j_call: TRBJ2-1; v_call: TRBV10-1; clone_size: -; d_call: -; cdr3_aa: CASSDNPQDEQFF; cdr3_nt: TGCGCCAGCAGTGATAACCCCCAGGATGAGCAGTTCTTC
j_call: TRBJ1-2; v_call: TRBV6-4; clone_size: few; d_call: TRBD1; cdr3_aa: CASSDFDRGDGYTF; cdr3_nt: TGTGCCAGCAGTGACTTCGACAGGGGAGATGGCTACACCTTC
j_call: TRBJ1-1; v_call: TRBV5-1; clone_size: few; d_call: TRBD1; cdr3_aa: CASTDRVNTEAFF; cdr3_nt: TGCGCCAGCACGGACAGGGTGAACACTGAAGCTTTCTTT
j_call: TRBJ2-7; v_call: TRBV27; clone_size: -; d_call: -; cdr3_aa: CASSLRDPRGEQYF; cdr3_nt: TGTGCCAGCAGTTTGCGGGACCCTCGGGGCGAGCAGTACTTC
j_call: TRBJ1-2; v_call: TRBV7-2; clone_size: -; d_call: TRBD1; cdr3_aa: CASSPTGQDYGYTF; cdr3_nt: TGTGCCAGCAGCCCCACGGGACAGGACTATGGCTACACCTTC
j_call: TRBJ2-3; v_call: TRBV11-3; clone_size: -; d_call: TRBD2; cdr3_aa: CASSLDLGFSGASTDTQYF; cdr3_nt: TGTGCCAGCAGCTTAGATCTTGGTTTTAGCGGGGCAAGCACAGATACGCAGTATTTT
j_call: TRBJ2-7; v_call: TRBV7-9; clone_size: -; d_call: -; cdr3_aa: CASSLAGKGLYEQYF; cdr3_nt: TGTGCCAGCAGCTTAGCGGGGAAAGGCCTCTACGAGCAGTACTTC
j_call: TRBJ2-5; v_call: TRBV5-1; clone_size: once; d_call: -; cdr3_aa: CASSLVPLQETQYF; cdr3_nt: TGCGCCAGCAGCTTGGTCCCGTTGCAAGAGACCCAGTACTTC
j_call: TRBJ1-1; v_call: TRBV7-2; clone_size: -; d_call: TRBD1; cdr3_aa: CASSLVQGGTEAFF; cdr3_nt: TGTGCCAGCAGCTTAGTACAGGGGGGCACTGAAGCTTTCTTT
j_call: TRBJ1-4; v_call: TRBV27; clone_size: few; d_call: TRBD1; cdr3_aa: CASRTDRGADYRGEKLFF; cdr3_nt: TGTGCCAGCAGGACCGACAGGGGCGCAGATTATCGAGGTGAAAAACTGTTTTTT
j_call: TRBJ2-7; v_call: TRBV9; clone_size: -; d_call: -; cdr3_aa: CASSVGWGSYEQYF; cdr3_nt: TGTGCCAGCAGCGTAGGGTGGGGCTCCTACGAGCAGTACTTC
j_call: TRBJ2-5; v_call: TRBV5-4; clone_size: -; d_call: TRBD2; cdr3_aa: CASSHDLAEETQYF; cdr3_nt: TGTGCCAGCAGCCACGACCTAGCGGAAGAGACCCAGTACTTC
j_call: TRBJ2-1; v_call: TRBV5-4; clone_size: -; d_call: TRBD2; cdr3_aa: CASSLSGSSYNEQFF; cdr3_nt: TGTGCCAGCAGCTTAAGCGGGAGCTCCTACAATGAGCAGTTCTTC